A selection of T cell receptor beta chains follows, all from one sample in a study of T cell repertoires in cytomegalovirus infection. MiXCR was run by TCRdb on the reads, yielding one entry per CDR3 protein. This sample has about half a million distinct CDR3 sequences, with 30% to 35% found just once. Their antigens remain unidentified. The source material was cultured PBMCs, sampled from culture after CMV antigen stimulation. These receptors were obtained from a human donor in good health (CMV status not recorded). Some clones in this sample may be carry-over from other donors' samples. CDR3s include the opening cysteine and the closing phenylalanine or tryptophan. Rows give clone size only sometimes, using once, few, many, or a class for an expanded clone.

v_gene	abundance	j_gene	CDR3aa
TRBV19	.	TRBJ1-5	CASSTRTVEQPQHF
TRBV4-3	.	TRBJ2-5	CASSQGSGGGETQYF
TRBV7-2	.	TRBJ2-3	CASSLVMAGGRTDTQYF
TRBV27	.	TRBJ2-2	CASIALWAGGLGELFF
TRBV7-2	few	TRBJ1-5	CASSLFQNQPQHF
TRBV28	.	TRBJ1-2	CASSRTTGVDYGYTF
TRBV6-6	few	TRBJ2-6	CASGGYRAGANVLTF
TRBV7-2	.	TRBJ2-1	CASSRVLNEQFF
TRBV7-2	many	TRBJ2-1	CASSLGSSASYNEQFF
TRBV5-4	.	TRBJ2-7	CASRQNTGGEQYF
TRBV7-2	.	TRBJ1-5	CASSLQGSLNQPQHF
TRBV7-2	few	TRBJ2-1	CASSSRDSPPHNEQFF
TRBV7-2	few	TRBJ2-5	CASSPRMGYQETQYF
TRBV28	.	TRBJ1-5	CASRRQGAENQPQHF
TRBV7-8	.	TRBJ2-7	CASSPRPESYEQYF
TRBV6-2/TRBV6-3	.	TRBJ1-1	CASSYSDTVNTEAFF
TRBV12-3/TRBV12-4	.	TRBJ2-2	CASSLGVAGKTGELFF
TRBV19	few	TRBJ1-2	CASNDRANYGYTF
TRBV12-3/TRBV12-4	.	TRBJ2-3	CASSFVAGVADTQYF
TRBV7-2	many	TRBJ2-3	CASSLVVSTDTQYF
TRBV7-2	few	TRBJ2-2	CASSLLGGVSGELFF
TRBV7-8	many	TRBJ1-2	CASSFQGNYGYTF
TRBV29-1	.	TRBJ2-1	CSARTGGSYNEQFF
TRBV14	.	TRBJ2-1	CASSQGLASFYEQFF
TRBV7-2	.	TRBJ2-2	CASSLDQGALGELFF
TRBV13	few	TRBJ1-1	CASSLNGGTAEAFF
TRBV30	.	TRBJ2-1	CAWSVGASTDYNEQFF
TRBV25-1	.	TRBJ2-1	CASNRLGEQFF
TRBV19	.	TRBJ2-1	CASSIQTEGNEQFF
TRBV4-2	few	TRBJ1-6	CASSQDNSPLHF
TRBV6-1	.	TRBJ1-2	CASRDEQGVYGYTF
TRBV7-2	many	TRBJ2-3	CASSFRDYKDTQYF
TRBV29-1	.	TRBJ1-4	CSGRTAATNEKLFF
TRBV4-3	.	TRBJ2-1	CASSQDYGSSYNEQFF
TRBV28	.	TRBJ2-1	CASSSGSFGEQFF
TRBV20-1	few	TRBJ2-3	CSAPRAESTDTQYF
TRBV7-2	few	TRBJ1-6	CASSLDRNSPLHF
TRBV6-2/TRBV6-3	.	TRBJ2-7	CASSYHRLAPDEQYF
TRBV6-2/TRBV6-3	.	TRBJ1-1	CASGNRDVETGNTEAFF
TRBV25-1	few	TRBJ1-6	CASSPPGTGSSPLHF
TRBV12-3/TRBV12-4	.	TRBJ1-4	CASRMAGPNEKLFF
TRBV6-6	.	TRBJ2-7	CASSQDSSSYEQYF
TRBV7-8	.	TRBJ1-2	CASSHFRLGWDRDYGYTF
TRBV4-3	few	TRBJ2-3	CASSHGTSRTDTQYF
TRBV7-9	.	TRBJ2-7	CASSLMPLAGVYF
TRBV10-3	.	TRBJ2-2	CAASGTANTGELFF
TRBV7-4	few	TRBJ1-1	CASSLGDPATEAFF
TRBV2	.	TRBJ2-7	CARGQGRYEQYF
TRBV28	many	TRBJ2-4	CASSVTRDSLGAKNIQYF
TRBV7-2	.	TRBJ2-5	CASSFDSSGVTQYF
TRBV6-1	few	TRBJ2-7	CASSEAWLRLAGVQEQYF
TRBV27	.	TRBJ2-1	CASSYPPQLVQFF
TRBV5-1	.	TRBJ2-5	CASRSLAGVNFF
TRBV6-5	few	TRBJ2-7	CAARGDYEQYF